Shown below are 6 T cell receptor beta chains from a single sample sequenced in a study of OX40 agonist ivuxolimab in advanced cancers. Measured with immunoSEQ multiplex PCR; TCRdb has only the in-frame clones, and not every one. This table has 50,000 to 55,000 clones, 85% to 90% appearing once. This specimen was CD4+ or CD8+ T cells sorted from blood, taken in a trial of the OX40 agonist ivuxolimab. The receptors here all came from an adult with an advanced solid tumor such as melanoma, head and neck, liver or kidney cancer.

The V gene is TRBV6-1, the J gene TRBJ1-5; D might be TRBD1 (6 bases). The CDR3 loop spans 13 amino acids. Germline V gene data show CDR1 as MNHNS and CDR2 as SASEGT. V lost 7 bases and J lost 4, with 11 bases in between. In nucleotides, the CDR3 is TGTGCCAGCACCAACAGGGTGAATCAGCCCCAGCATTTT. Its protein product is CASTNRVNQPQHF.

This clone has just a few counts. The chain carries TRBV28 and TRBJ2-3; D may correspond to TRBD1 or TRBD2 (6 bases each). The germline V gene encodes CDR1 MDHEN and CDR2 SYDVKM. The V gene lost 3 bases and the J gene lost 6 bases, with 16 bases spanning the gap. This CDR3 has 15 residues. In DNA, the CDR3 is TGTGCCAGCAGTTTTTTTAGCGGAGGGGGGGATACGCAGTATTTT. It specifies CASSFFSGGGDTQYF.

The table lists this clone with a count of one. The chain joins TRBV19 to TRBJ2-1, with TRBD1 matching 7 bases. The trim removed 5 bases at V and 8 bases at J, leaving 3 bases unmatched. The CDR3 totals 12 residues. Germline CDR1 and CDR2: LNHDA and SQIVND (reference sequence). CDR3 bases: TGTGCCAGTAGTCGACAGGGCCATGAGCAGTTCTTC. Amino acid sequence: CASSRQGHEQFF.

The CDR3 is CAISDGRGADTQYF. In nucleotides, the CDR3 is TGTGCCATCAGTGACGGCAGGGGCGCAGATACGCAGTATTTT. The chain recombines TRBV10-3 with TRBJ2-3; D perhaps matches TRBD1 (6 bases). In germline, CDR1 is ENHRY, CDR2 SYGVKD. This CDR3 comprises 14 residues. V was cut by 3 bases and J by 4 bases, with 11 bases left in between.

CDR3 sequence reads: CASSFPDSRGYTF. DNA of the CDR3: TGTGCCAGCAGTTTCCCCGACAGCAGGGGCTACACCTTC. This chain links TRBV28 with TRBJ1-2, with D possibly TRBD1 on 5 matching bases. Trimming took 3 bases from V and 8 from J, leaving 13 bases between them. Per the germline V gene, CDR1 is MDHEN and CDR2 is SYDVKM. The CDR3 runs to 13 residues.

The rearrangement joins TRBV6-1 to TRBJ1-5; 7 bases line up with TRBD1. The CDR3 has 15 amino acids. V shed 1 base, J shed 7 bases, and the junction held 7 bases outside the gene matches. Germline CDR1 is MNHNS and CDR2 is SASEGT. The chain's CDR3 is CASSEGGRGMQPQHF. The DNA of the CDR3 is TGTGCCAGCAGTGAAGGAGGCAGGGGGATGCAGCCCCAGCATTTT.